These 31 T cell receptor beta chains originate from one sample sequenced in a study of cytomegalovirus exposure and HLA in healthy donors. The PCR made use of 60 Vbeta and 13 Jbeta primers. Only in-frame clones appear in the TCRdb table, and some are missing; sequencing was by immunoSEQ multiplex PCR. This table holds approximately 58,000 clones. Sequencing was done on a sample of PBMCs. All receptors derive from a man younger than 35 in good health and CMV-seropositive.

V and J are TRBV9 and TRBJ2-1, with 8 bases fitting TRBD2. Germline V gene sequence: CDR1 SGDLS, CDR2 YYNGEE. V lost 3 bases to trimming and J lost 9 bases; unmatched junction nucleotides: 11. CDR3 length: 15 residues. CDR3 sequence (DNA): TGTGCCAGCAGCGCCTCTAGCGGGTGGGGTACTGAGCAGTTCTTC. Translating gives CASSASSGWGTEQFF. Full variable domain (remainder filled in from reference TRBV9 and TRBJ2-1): DSGVTQTPKHLITATGQRVTLRCSPRSGDLSVYWYQQSLDQGLQFLIQYYNGEERAKGNILERFSAQQFPDLHSELNLSSLELGDSALYFCASSASSGWGTEQFFGPGTRLTVL.

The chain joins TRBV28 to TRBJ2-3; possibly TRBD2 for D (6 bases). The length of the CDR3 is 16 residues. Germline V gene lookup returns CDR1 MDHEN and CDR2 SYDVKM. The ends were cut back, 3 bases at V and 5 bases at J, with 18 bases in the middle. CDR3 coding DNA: TGTGCCAGCAGTTTTGGTGAGGGAGGCATTCGAGATACGCAGTATTTT. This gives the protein CASSFGEGGIRDTQYF.

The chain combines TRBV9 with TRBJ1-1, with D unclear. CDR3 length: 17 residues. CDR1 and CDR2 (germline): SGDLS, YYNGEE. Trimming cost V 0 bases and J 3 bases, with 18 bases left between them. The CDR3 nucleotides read TGTGCCAGCAGCGTAGGGAGTTTCGGTCGGCGATACACTGAAGCTTTCTTT. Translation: CASSVGSFGRRYTEAFF.

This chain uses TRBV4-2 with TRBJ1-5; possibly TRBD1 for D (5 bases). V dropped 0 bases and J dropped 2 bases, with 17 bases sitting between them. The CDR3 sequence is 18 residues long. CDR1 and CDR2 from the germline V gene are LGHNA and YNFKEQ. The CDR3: CASSQDEAVGGGNQPQHF. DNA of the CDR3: TGTGCCAGCAGCCAAGATGAGGCGGTCGGAGGGGGCAATCAGCCCCAGCATTTT.

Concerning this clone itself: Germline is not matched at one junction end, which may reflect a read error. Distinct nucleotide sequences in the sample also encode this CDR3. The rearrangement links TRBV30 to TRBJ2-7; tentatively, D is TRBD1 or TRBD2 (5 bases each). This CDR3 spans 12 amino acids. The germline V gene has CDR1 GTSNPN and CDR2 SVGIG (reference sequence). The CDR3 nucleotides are TGCGCCTGGAGTGAGGGGTTCTACGAGCAGTACTTC. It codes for CAWSEGFYEQYF.

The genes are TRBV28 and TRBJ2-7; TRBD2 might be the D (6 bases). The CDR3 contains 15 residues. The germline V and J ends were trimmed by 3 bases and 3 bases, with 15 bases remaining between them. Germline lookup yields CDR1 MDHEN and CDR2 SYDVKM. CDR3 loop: CASSLRWWRGYEQYF. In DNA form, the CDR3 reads TGTGCCAGCAGTTTGAGGTGGTGGCGGGGCTACGAGCAGTACTTC.

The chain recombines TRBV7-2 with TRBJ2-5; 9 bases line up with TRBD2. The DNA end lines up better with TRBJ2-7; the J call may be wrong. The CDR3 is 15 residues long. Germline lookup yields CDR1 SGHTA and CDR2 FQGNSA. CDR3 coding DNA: TGTGCCAGCAGCACCCTAGCGGGACTCTCCTACGAGCAGTACTTC. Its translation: CASSTLAGLSYEQYF.

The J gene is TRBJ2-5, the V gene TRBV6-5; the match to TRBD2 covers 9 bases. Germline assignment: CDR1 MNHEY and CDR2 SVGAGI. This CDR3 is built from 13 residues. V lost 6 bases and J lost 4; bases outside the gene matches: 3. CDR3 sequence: CASRQLAGETQYF. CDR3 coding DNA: TGTGCCAGCAGGCAACTAGCGGGAGAGACCCAGTACTTC.

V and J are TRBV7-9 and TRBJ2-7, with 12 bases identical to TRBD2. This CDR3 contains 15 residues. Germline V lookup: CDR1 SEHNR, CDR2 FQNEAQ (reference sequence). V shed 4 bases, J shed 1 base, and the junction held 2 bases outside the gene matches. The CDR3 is CASSWGLAGSYEQYF. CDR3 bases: TGTGCCAGCAGCTGGGGACTAGCGGGTTCCTACGAGCAGTACTTC. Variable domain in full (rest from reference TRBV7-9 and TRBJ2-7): DTGVSQNPRHKITKRGQNVTFRCDPISEHNRLYWYRQTLGQGPEFLTYFQNEAQLEKSRLLSDRFSAERPKGSFSTLEIQRTEQGDSAMYLCASSWGLAGSYEQYFGPGTRLTVT.

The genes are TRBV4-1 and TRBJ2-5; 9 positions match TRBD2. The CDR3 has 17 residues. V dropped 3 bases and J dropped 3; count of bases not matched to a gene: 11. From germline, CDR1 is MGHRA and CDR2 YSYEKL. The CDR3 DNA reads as TGCGCCAGCAGCCAGGGCCGAGGGGTAGCGGGAGAAGAGACCCAGTACTTC. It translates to CASSQGRGVAGEETQYF.

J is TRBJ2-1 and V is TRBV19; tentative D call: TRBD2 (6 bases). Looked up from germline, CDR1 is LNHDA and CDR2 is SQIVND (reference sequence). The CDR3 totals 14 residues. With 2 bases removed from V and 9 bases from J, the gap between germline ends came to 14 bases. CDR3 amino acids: CASSIRGAWVEQFF. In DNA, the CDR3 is TGTGCCAGTAGTATACGCGGGGCTTGGGTTGAGCAGTTCTTC.

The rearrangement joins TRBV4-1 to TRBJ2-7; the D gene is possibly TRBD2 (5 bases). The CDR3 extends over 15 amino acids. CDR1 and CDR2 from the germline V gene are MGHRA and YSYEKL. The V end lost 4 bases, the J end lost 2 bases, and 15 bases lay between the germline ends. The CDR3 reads CASSPLPEGAYEQYF. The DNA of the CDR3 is TGCGCCAGCAGCCCCCTACCCGAGGGAGCCTACGAGCAGTACTTC.

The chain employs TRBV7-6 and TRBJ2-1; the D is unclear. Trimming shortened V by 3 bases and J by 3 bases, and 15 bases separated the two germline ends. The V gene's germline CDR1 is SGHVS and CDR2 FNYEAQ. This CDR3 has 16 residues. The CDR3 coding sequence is TGTGCCAGCAGCTTTACCCCGGGTCCCAACTACAATGAGCAGTTCTTC. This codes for CASSFTPGPNYNEQFF.

The CDR3 reads CAGDRGSYEQYF. For the CDR3, the DNA is TGTGCCGGGGACAGGGGCTCCTACGAGCAGTACTTC. The chain couples TRBV2 to TRBJ2-7, with 10 bases identical to TRBD1. V shed 11 bases, J shed 0 bases, and the junction held 1 base outside the gene matches. This CDR3 is 12 amino acids long. Germline assignment: CDR1 SNHLY and CDR2 FYNNEI.

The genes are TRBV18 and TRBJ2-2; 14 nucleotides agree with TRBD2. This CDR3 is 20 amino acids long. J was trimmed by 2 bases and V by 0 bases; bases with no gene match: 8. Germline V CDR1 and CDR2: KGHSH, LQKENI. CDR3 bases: TGTGCCAGCTCACCACCGGGACTAGCGGGAGTGGGGCCTAACACCGGGGAGCTGTTTTTT. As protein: CASSPPGLAGVGPNTGELFF.

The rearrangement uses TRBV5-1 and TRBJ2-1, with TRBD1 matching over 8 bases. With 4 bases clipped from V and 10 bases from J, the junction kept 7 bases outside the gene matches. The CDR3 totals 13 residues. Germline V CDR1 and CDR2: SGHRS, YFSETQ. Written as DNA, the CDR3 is TGCGCCAGCAGCCGACAGGGGACATGGGAGCAGTTCTTC. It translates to CASSRQGTWEQFF.

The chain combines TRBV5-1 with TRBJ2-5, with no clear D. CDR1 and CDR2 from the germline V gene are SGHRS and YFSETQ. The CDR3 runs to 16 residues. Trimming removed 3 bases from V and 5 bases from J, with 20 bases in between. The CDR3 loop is CASSSNRRGGEETQYF. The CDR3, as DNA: TGCGCCAGCAGCTCCAACCGGCGAGGTGGAGAGGAGACCCAGTACTTC.

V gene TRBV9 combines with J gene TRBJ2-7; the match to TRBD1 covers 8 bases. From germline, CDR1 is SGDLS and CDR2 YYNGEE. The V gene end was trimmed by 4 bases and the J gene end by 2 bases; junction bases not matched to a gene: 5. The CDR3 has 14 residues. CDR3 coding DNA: TGTGCCAGCAGCCGTTCAGGGGGCCCCTACGAGCAGTACTTC. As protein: CASSRSGGPYEQYF.

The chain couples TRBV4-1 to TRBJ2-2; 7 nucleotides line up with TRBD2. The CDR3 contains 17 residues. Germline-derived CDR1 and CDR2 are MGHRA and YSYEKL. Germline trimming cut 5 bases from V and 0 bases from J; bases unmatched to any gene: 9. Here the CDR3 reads CASSSASGIANTGELFF. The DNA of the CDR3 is TGCGCCAGCAGCTCTGCTAGCGGCATCGCGAACACCGGGGAGCTGTTTTTT.

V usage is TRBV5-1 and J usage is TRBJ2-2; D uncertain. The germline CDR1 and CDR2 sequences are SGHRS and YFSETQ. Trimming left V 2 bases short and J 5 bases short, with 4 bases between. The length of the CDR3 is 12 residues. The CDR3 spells CASSFQTGELFF. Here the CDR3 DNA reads TGCGCCAGCAGCTTTCAGACCGGGGAGCTGTTTTTT. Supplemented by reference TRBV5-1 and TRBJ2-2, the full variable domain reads KAGVTQTPRYLIKTRGQQVTLSCSPISGHRSVSWYQQTPGQGLQFLFEYFSETQRNKGNFPGRFSGRQFSNSRSEMNVSTLELGDSALYLCASSFQTGELFFGEGSRLTVL.

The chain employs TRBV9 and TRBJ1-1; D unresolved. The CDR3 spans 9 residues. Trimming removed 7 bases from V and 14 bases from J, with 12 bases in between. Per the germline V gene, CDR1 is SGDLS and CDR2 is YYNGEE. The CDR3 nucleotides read TGTGCCAGCGGCGCCCCTTCCTTCTTT. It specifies CASGAPSFF.

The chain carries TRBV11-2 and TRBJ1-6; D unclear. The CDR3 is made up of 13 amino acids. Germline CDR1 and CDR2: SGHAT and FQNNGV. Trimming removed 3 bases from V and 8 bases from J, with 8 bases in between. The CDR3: CASSLAGHSPLHF. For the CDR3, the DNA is TGTGCCAGCAGCTTGGCGGGCCATTCACCCCTCCACTTT.

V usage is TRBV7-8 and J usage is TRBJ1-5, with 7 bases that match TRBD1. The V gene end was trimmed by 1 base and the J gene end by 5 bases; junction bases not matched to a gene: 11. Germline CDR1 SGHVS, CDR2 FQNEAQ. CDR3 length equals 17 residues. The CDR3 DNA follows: TGTGCCAGCAGCTTAGGAAGGGGGCTGAATCTGGATCAGCCCCAGCATTTT. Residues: CASSLGRGLNLDQPQHF.

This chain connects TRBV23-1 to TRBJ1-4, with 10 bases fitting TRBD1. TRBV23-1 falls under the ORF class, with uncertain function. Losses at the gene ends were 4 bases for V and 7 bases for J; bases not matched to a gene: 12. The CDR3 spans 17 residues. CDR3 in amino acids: CASSPYPSDRGVEKLFF. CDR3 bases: TGCGCCAGCAGTCCTTACCCCTCGGACAGGGGGGTTGAAAAACTGTTTTTT.

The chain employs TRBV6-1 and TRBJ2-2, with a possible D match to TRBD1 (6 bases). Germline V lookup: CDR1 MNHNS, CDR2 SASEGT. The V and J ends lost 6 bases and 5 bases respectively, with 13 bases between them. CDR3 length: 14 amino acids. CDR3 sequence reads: CASRDRRPTGELFF. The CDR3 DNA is TGTGCCAGCAGAGACAGGAGACCAACCGGGGAGCTGTTTTTT.

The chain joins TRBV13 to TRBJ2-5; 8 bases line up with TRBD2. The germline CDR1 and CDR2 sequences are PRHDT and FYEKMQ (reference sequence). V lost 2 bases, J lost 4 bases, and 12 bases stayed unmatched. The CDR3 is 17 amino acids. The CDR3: CASSLFGREGLRETQYF. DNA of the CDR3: TGTGCCAGCAGCTTATTCGGTCGGGAGGGCCTAAGAGAGACCCAGTACTTC.

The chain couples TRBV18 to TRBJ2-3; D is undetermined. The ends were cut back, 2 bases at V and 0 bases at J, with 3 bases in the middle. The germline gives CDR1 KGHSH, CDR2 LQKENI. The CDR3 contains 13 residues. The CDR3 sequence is CASSPGSTDTQYF. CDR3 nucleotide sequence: TGTGCCAGCTCACCAGGCAGCACAGATACGCAGTATTTT. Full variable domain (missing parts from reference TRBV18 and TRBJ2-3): NAGVMQNPRHLVRRRGQEARLRCSPMKGHSHVYWYRQLPEEGLKFMVYLQKENIIDESGMPKERFSAEFPKEGPSILRIQQVVRGDSAAYFCASSPGSTDTQYFGPGTRLTVL.

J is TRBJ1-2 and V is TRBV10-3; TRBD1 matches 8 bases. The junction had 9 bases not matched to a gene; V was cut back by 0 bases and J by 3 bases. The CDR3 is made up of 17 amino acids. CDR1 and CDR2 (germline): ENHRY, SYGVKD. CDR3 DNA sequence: TGTGCCATCAGTGAGTCCCCAGACAGGGGCGGACACTATGGCTACACCTTC. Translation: CAISESPDRGGHYGYTF.

CDR3 sequence reads: CASSLGRNYEQYF. The CDR3, as DNA: TGTGCCAGCAGCTTAGGGAGAAACTACGAGCAGTACTTC. The chain is built from TRBV13 and TRBJ2-7; D gene unclear. V was pared by 0 bases and J by 3 bases, with 6 bases between. The V gene's germline CDR1 is PRHDT and CDR2 FYEKMQ (reference sequence). The CDR3 length is 13 residues.

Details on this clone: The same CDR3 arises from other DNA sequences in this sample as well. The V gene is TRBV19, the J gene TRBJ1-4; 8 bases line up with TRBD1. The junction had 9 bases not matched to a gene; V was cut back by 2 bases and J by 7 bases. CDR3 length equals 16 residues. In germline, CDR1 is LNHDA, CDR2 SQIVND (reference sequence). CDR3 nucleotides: TGTGCCAGTAGTATAATAATACAGGGGGGCGGTGAAAAACTGTTTTTT. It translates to CASSIIIQGGGEKLFF.

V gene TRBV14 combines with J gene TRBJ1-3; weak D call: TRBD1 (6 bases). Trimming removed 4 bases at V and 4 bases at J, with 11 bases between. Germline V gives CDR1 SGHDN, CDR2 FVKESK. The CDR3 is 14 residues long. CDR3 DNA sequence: TGTGCCAGCAGCCGAATAGACAGGGGAAACACCATATATTTT. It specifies CASSRIDRGNTIYF.